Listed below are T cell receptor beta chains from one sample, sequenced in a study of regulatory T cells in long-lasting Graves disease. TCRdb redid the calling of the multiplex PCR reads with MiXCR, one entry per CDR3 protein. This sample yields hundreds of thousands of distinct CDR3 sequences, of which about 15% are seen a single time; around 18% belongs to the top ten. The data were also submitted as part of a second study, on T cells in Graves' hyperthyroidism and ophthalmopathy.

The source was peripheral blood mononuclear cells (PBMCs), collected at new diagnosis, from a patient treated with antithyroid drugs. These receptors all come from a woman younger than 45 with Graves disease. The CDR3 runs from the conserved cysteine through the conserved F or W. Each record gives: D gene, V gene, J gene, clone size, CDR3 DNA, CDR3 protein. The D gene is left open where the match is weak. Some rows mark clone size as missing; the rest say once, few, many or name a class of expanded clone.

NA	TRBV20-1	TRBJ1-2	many	TGCAGTGCTAGTTGGTTGGGGTCCTATGGCTACACCTTC	CSASWLGSYGYTF
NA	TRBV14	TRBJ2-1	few	TGTGCCAGCAGCCAGGGATTTGAGCAGTTCTTC	CASSQGFEQFF
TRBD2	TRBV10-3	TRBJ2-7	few	TGTGCCATCAGTGCGGCGGGAGGTCCGGGGGAGCAGTACTTC	CAISAAGGPGEQYF
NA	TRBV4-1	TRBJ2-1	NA	TGCGCCAGCAGCCAAGCATTCGGGTCTGACCAGTTCTTC	CASSQAFGSDQFF
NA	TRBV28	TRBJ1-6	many	TGTGCCAGCAACGAGTCAAGGTCTGCCCGAATCCATTCACCCCTCCACTTT	CASNESRSARIHSPLHF
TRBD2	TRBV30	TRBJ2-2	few	TGTGCCTGGAGTCAGGGGGGACTAGCGGGGGTAACCGGGGAGCTGTTTTTT	CAWSQGGLAGVTGELFF
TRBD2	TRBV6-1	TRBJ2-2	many	TGTGCCAGCAGCCGTCTCGCGGGAGGCACCGGGGAGCTGTTTTTT	CASSRLAGGTGELFF
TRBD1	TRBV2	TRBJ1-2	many	TGTGCCAGCATGGACAGGGGGTACAATGGCTACACCTTC	CASMDRGYNGYTF
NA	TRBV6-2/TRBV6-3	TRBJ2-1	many	TGTGCCAGCAGGAGTCTCGGGTATCCATACAATGAGCAGTTCTTC	CASRSLGYPYNEQFF
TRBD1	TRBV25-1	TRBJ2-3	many	TGTGCCAGCAGTGATAAGTCCGGGACAGGCACAGATACGCAGTATTTT	CASSDKSGTGTDTQYF
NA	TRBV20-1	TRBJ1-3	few	TGCAGTGCTAGAGATCTGGGGGGACTTACCGACTCTGGAAACACCATATATTTT	CSARDLGGLTDSGNTIYF
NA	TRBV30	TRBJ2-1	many	TGTGCCTGGAGTAGGGGGGGGAACAACAATGAGCAGTTCTTC	CAWSRGGNNNEQFF
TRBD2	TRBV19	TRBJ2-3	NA	TGTGCCAGTAGTATCTCACTCTATAGCGGGAGGAGGTCAGATACGCAGTATTTT	CASSISLYSGRRSDTQYF
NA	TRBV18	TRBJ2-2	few	TGTGCCAGCAGCCCCGACTTAAACACCGGGGAGCTGTTTTTT	CASSPDLNTGELFF
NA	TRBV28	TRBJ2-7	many	TGTGCCAGCAGCACACTCCCCGGGACTTCTACCTACGAGCAGTACTTC	CASSTLPGTSTYEQYF
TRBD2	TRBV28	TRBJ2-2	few	TGTGCCAGCACGATTCCTAGCGGGAGTGGTTCGGGCACCGGGGAGCTGTTTTTT	CASTIPSGSGSGTGELFF
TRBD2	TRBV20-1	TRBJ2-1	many	TGCAGTGCTACCGGACTAGCGTTCTACAATGAGCAGTTCTTC	CSATGLAFYNEQFF
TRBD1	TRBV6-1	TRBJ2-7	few	TGTGCCAGCAGTGACCTATTTGGGACAGGGTTTGGAGAGCAGTACTTC	CASSDLFGTGFGEQYF
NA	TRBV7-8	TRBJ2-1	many	TGTGCCAGCAGCTTAGCTGAACGGGGTGCCTCCTACAATGAGCAGTTCTTC	CASSLAERGASYNEQFF
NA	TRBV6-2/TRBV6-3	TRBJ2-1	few	TGTGCCAGCAGTTACTCGGATGCATACAATGAGCAGTTCTTC	CASSYSDAYNEQFF
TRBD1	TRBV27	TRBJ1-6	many	TGTGCCAGCAGTAAAACAGGGGAAGCTTCACCCCTCCACTTT	CASSKTGEASPLHF
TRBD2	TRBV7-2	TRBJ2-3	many	TGTGCCAGCAGCTTAGTAGTTCTTGGGGGACTAGCGGGAGACCCAGATACGCAGTATTTT	CASSLVVLGGLAGDPDTQYF
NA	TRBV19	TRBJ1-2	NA	TGTGCCAGTAGTGGATCGACCGCCTTGCAGGGCTACACCTTC	CASSGSTALQGYTF
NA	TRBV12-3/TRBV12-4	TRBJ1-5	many	TGTGCCAGCGGACGACAGAACCTTTGGGGCAATCAGCCCCAGCATTTT	CASGRQNLWGNQPQHF
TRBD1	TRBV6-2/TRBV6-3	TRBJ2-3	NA	TGTGCCAGCAGTCCCACCGGACAGGGGGCTTACACAGATACGCAGTATTTT	CASSPTGQGAYTDTQYF
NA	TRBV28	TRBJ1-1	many	TGTGCCAGCAGTTTATTCTCTCAGGGGAACACTGAAGCTTTCTTT	CASSLFSQGNTEAFF
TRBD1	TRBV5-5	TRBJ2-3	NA	TGTGCCAGCAGCTTGGAGGGACAGGGCCCAGCAGATACGCAGTATTTT	CASSLEGQGPADTQYF
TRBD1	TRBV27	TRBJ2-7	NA	TGTGCCAGCAGTCAGCCAAAGGGACAGGGGGGTTTCTACGAGCAGTACTTC	CASSQPKGQGGFYEQYF
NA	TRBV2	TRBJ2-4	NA	TGTGCCATTCTCTCCCTAGCCAAAAACATTCAGTACTTC	CAILSLAKNIQYF
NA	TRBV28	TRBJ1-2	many	TGTGCCAGCCTACTCACAGCCGACCCTATTTATGGCTACACCTTC	CASLLTADPIYGYTF
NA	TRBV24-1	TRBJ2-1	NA	TGTGCCACCAGTCCCCGGAGCTCCTACAATGAGCAGTTCTTC	CATSPRSSYNEQFF
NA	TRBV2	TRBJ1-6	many	TGTGCCAGCAAGCAGGGATTGGTTTCACCCCTCCACTTT	CASKQGLVSPLHF
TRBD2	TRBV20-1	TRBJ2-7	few	TGCAGTGTTGAGCGGGAGTTCGACGAGCAGTACTTC	CSVEREFDEQYF
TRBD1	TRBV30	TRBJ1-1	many	TGTGCCTCACAGGGGGCCCTGAGTGCTTTCTTT	CASQGALSAFF
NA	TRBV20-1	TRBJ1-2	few	TGCAGTGCCAGGACGCAACCCTATGGCTACACCTTC	CSARTQPYGYTF
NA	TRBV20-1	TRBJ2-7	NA	TGCAGTGCTAGAGATTTTGAAGGGCCCGAGAAGCAGTACTTC	CSARDFEGPEKQYF
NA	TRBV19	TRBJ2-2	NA	TGTGCCACCGCGGACGAGAACACCGGGGAGCTGTTTTTT	CATADENTGELFF
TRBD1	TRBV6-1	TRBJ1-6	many	TGTGCCAGCAGTGAAGGGGACAGACCCCTCCACTTT	CASSEGDRPLHF
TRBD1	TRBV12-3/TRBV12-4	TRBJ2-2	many	TGTGCCAGCAGCCCATCCGGGACAGGGTCCCCCGGGGAGCTGTTTTTT	CASSPSGTGSPGELFF
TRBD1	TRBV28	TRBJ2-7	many	TGTGCCAGCACCGTGGACAGGCCGGGGTACGAGCAGTACTTC	CASTVDRPGYEQYF
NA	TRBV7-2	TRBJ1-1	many	TGTGCCAGCAGCTTCTTACCGCCCGCCCGGTCGGGGACAGAAGCTTTCTTT	CASSFLPPARSGTEAFF
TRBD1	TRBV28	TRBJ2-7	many	TGTGCCAGCAGTTCGACAGGGTTCGGGTCCTACGAGCAGTACTTC	CASSSTGFGSYEQYF
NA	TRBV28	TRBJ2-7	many	TGTGCCAGTCAATCCGACGGCGGTCCCTCCTACGAGCAGTACTTC	CASQSDGGPSYEQYF
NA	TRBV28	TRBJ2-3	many	TGTGCCAGCAGTTTTAAGGGCAGCGAACGCACAGATACGCAGTATTTT	CASSFKGSERTDTQYF
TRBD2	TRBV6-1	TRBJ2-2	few	TGTGCCAGCAGGTCCTCGCGGAAGCCGGGAGGGATGAACACCGGGGAGCTGTTTTTT	CASRSSRKPGGMNTGELFF
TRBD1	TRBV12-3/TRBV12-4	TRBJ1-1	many	TGTGCCAGCAGTTTAACCATGACAGGGGGCCTAGGTGAAGCTTTCTTT	CASSLTMTGGLGEAFF
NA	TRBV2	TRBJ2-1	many	TGTGCCAGCAGTGAGCAGGGTCTATCCCTCACCCCTCACAATGAGCAGTTCTTC	CASSEQGLSLTPHNEQFF
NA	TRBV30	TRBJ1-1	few	TGTGCCTGGGTCACCGGGGGGCTTAGTGAAGCTTTCTTT	CAWVTGGLSEAFF
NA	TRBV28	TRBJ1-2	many	TGTGCCAGCAGAAGGACAGCTAACTATGGCTACACCTTC	CASRRTANYGYTF
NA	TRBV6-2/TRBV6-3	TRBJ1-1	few	TGTGCCAGCAGTGAAAACCCCGGGAGAAAAGAAGCTTTCTTT	CASSENPGRKEAFF
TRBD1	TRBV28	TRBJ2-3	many	TGTGCCAGCAGCCCGACAGGGTCTATTGAGGATACGCAGTATTTT	CASSPTGSIEDTQYF
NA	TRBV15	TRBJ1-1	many	TGTGCCACCAGCAGAGATCCATTGGCCAACACTGAAGCTTTCTTT	CATSRDPLANTEAFF
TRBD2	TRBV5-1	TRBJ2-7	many	TGCGCCAGCGGGGAACTAGCGGGGTCCTACGAGCAGTACTTC	CASGELAGSYEQYF
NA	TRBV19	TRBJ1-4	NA	TGTGCCAGTAGTACACGGTCGGATGAAAAACTGTTTTTT	CASSTRSDEKLFF
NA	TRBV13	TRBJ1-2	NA	TGTGCCAGCACGAGGGCAGGACCCTATGGCTACACCTTC	CASTRAGPYGYTF